A selection of T cell receptor beta chains follows, all from one sample in a study of T cells in Graves' hyperthyroidism and ophthalmopathy. TCRdb called the multiplex PCR reads again in MiXCR, with one record for every CDR3 protein. This sample carries 640,000 or so distinct CDR3 sequences, roughly 14% of them seen once, and the ten largest clones take around 4.1%. The specimen was blood. These TCRs come from a woman in her 40s with Graves' ophthalmopathy. Both conserved end residues are part of each CDR3. D genes are given only for firm matches. Where a row states a size, it is once, few, many or the class of an expanded clone; other rows omit it.

j_call | clone_size | d_call | v_call | cdr3_nt | cdr3_aa
TRBJ2-2 | many | - | TRBV28 | TGTGCCAGCAGTTTTCTCCTACTTCAACTCGAAAGGACCGGGGAGCTGTTTTTT | CASSFLLLQLERTGELFF
TRBJ1-5 | - | - | TRBV3-1 | TGTGCCAGCAGCCAGGCCTGGGGTCAGCCCCAGCATTTT | CASSQAWGQPQHF
TRBJ1-5 | once | TRBD1 | TRBV15 | TGTGCCACCAGCAGAGCCCAGGACAGGGGACGCACCCTCCATCAGCCCCAGCATTTT | CATSRAQDRGRTLHQPQHF
TRBJ1-1 | - | TRBD1 | TRBV12-5 | TGTGCTAGTGTTTGGGACAGGGGGTCTGAAGCTTTCTTT | CASVWDRGSEAFF
TRBJ2-5 | many | - | TRBV28 | TGTGCCAGCAGTTTATTAGGCCGGCCCGGCTACTTC | CASSLLGRPGYF
TRBJ2-2 | - | - | TRBV11-1 | TGTGCCAGCAGCCCGCGGTGGAGAGATACCGGGGAGCTGTTTTTT | CASSPRWRDTGELFF
TRBJ2-5 | many | - | TRBV29-1 | TGCAGCGTTGTAGGGGAGACTAGTTTCATAGAGACCCAGTACTTC | CSVVGETSFIETQYF
TRBJ2-5 | many | - | TRBV6-5 | TGTGCCAGCAGTTTGCATGGACGAGGACAAGAGACCCAGTACTTC | CASSLHGRGQETQYF
TRBJ2-2 | - | TRBD1 | TRBV3-1 | TGTGCCAGCAGCCGATCGACTGGACAGGGAAGGAACACCGGGGAGCTGTTTTTT | CASSRSTGQGRNTGELFF
TRBJ1-5 | many | - | TRBV15 | TGTGCCACCAGCAGAGATGCGGGGGGCAATCAGCCCCAGCATTTT | CATSRDAGGNQPQHF
TRBJ2-7 | many | TRBD1 | TRBV28 | TGTGCCAGCCGGGACAGCACCTCCTACGAGCAGTACTTC | CASRDSTSYEQYF
TRBJ2-2 | few | - | TRBV11-2 | TGTGCCAGCAGCGGTTCCGGGACTTACAACACCGGGGAGCTGTTTTTT | CASSGSGTYNTGELFF
TRBJ1-5 | many | TRBD1 | TRBV27 | TGTGCCAGCAGTTTACTAGGACAGGGTTCAAATCAGCCCCAGCATTTT | CASSLLGQGSNQPQHF
TRBJ2-5 | many | TRBD2 | TRBV7-2 | TGTGCCAGCAGCTTAGCCGGTCTAGCGGGATTCCAAGAGACCCAGTACTTC | CASSLAGLAGFQETQYF
TRBJ1-1 | - | - | TRBV28 | TGTGCCAGCAGTTCTGGGGGGGTTCTTGGCACTGAAGCTTTCTTT | CASSSGGVLGTEAFF
TRBJ1-1 | many | - | TRBV6-1 | TGTGCCAGCAGGACGGAGGACACTGAAGCTTTCTTT | CASRTEDTEAFF
TRBJ1-2 | - | - | TRBV7-9 | TGTGCCAGCAGCTTAGACACAGAATCTAACTATGGCTACACCTTC | CASSLDTESNYGYTF
TRBJ1-1 | - | - | TRBV6-1 | TGTGCCAGCAGTGACGGTTACGTGAATCCGGCTTTCTTT | CASSDGYVNPAFF
TRBJ2-7 | many | TRBD2 | TRBV28 | TGTGCCAGCAGTCCACTGGACGGGAGGGTCTACGAGCAGTACTTC | CASSPLDGRVYEQYF
TRBJ2-7 | many | TRBD2 | TRBV6-5 | TGTGCCAGCAGTATATTAGCGGGAGTTAAATACTACGAGCAGTACTTC | CASSILAGVKYYEQYF
TRBJ1-5 | many | - | TRBV12-3/TRBV12-4 | TGTGCCAGCAGTTTATTGGGAGATCAGCCCCAGCATTTT | CASSLLGDQPQHF
TRBJ2-5 | many | TRBD1 | TRBV6-5 | TGTGCCAGCAGCCGCCTCAGGGGGCAGGAGACCCAGTACTTC | CASSRLRGQETQYF
TRBJ2-5 | many | TRBD1 | TRBV6-5 | TGTGCCAGCAGTTACCGAGGGGGCGCTTCCGTGACCCAGTACTTC | CASSYRGGASVTQYF
TRBJ2-5 | many | TRBD1 | TRBV7-2 | TGTGCCAGCAGCCCTAGATCCGGGACAGGGAAGGAGGCCCAGTACTTC | CASSPRSGTGKEAQYF
TRBJ1-3 | many | - | TRBV6-1 | TGTGCCAGCAACCCCCTCTCTGGAAACACCATATATTTT | CASNPLSGNTIYF
TRBJ1-2 | many | - | TRBV12-3/TRBV12-4 | TGTGCCAGCAGTTTGAGATCTAACTATGGCTACACCTTC | CASSLRSNYGYTF
TRBJ1-1 | many | TRBD1 | TRBV5-6 | TGTGCCAGCAGCTACGGACAGGTATTTGAAGCTTTCTTT | CASSYGQVFEAFF
TRBJ1-1 | many | - | TRBV28 | TGTGCCAGCAGTTTCGAATGGGGGGAACCTGAAGCTTTCTTT | CASSFEWGEPEAFF
TRBJ2-7 | few | TRBD1 | TRBV20-1 | TGCAGTGCCGTGAATCGACGGGACAGGGTGACCTACGAGCAGTACTTC | CSAVNRRDRVTYEQYF
TRBJ2-7 | many | - | TRBV6-1 | TGTGCCAGCAGTGAATCGGCCAGGGAGGCCCTCAACGAGCAGTACTTC | CASSESAREALNEQYF
TRBJ1-3 | - | - | TRBV6-5 | TGTGCCAGCAGTTACGGAGAGGTGGTGAGCTCTGGAAACACCATATATTTT | CASSYGEVVSSGNTIYF
TRBJ2-7 | - | TRBD1 | TRBV10-3 | TGTGCCATCAGTGAGACGGGACAGGGGGGTGTCGAGCAGTACTTC | CAISETGQGGVEQYF
TRBJ2-5 | once | TRBD1 | TRBV3-1 | TGTGCCAGCAGCGGACAGGGGGCGCGTTTTGAGACCCAGTACTTC | CASSGQGARFETQYF
TRBJ1-1 | many | - | TRBV6-5 | TGTGCCAGCAGTTACCTTGCGCAGGGGGAAGCTTTCTTT | CASSYLAQGEAFF
TRBJ2-7 | many | - | TRBV20-1 | TGCAGTGCTAGAGAGCGGTTTACCTACGAGCAGTACTTC | CSARERFTYEQYF
TRBJ1-5 | - | - | TRBV20-1 | TGCAGTGCTAGTTTATACAGCAATCAGCCCCAGCATTTT | CSASLYSNQPQHF
TRBJ2-7 | - | - | TRBV20-1 | TGCAGTGCCCCCAGCTATGGGGGTCTCTCCTACGAGCAGTACTTC | CSAPSYGGLSYEQYF
TRBJ2-5 | many | TRBD1 | TRBV28 | TGTGCCAGCAGTTTGCCCTTGACAGGGAAAGGGAGCGGACAGAAGTACCAAGAGACCCAGTACTTC | CASSLPLTGKGSGQKYQETQYF
TRBJ1-1 | few | - | TRBV4-2 | TGTGCCAGCAGCCAAGATACCACAGGGCTCAACACTGAAGCTTTCTTT | CASSQDTTGLNTEAFF
TRBJ2-7 | many | - | TRBV4-1 | TGCGCCAGCAGCCAAGCATCCAGGACCACCTACGAGCAGTACTTC | CASSQASRTTYEQYF
TRBJ2-5 | - | - | TRBV7-3 | TGTGCCAGCAGCTTAACGGGGAGGCAGACCCAGTACTTC | CASSLTGRQTQYF
TRBJ2-5 | many | TRBD2 | TRBV9 | TGTGCCAGCAGCGCAAATAGCGGGAGGGTGACCCAGTACTTC | CASSANSGRVTQYF
TRBJ1-2 | many | - | TRBV15 | TGTGCCACCAGCAGAGTAGTGGGTTATGGCTACACCTTC | CATSRVVGYGYTF
TRBJ2-7 | many | - | TRBV6-2/TRBV6-3 | TGTGCCAGCAGTTACTCGTTCAACAGTCCCTACGAGCAGTACTTC | CASSYSFNSPYEQYF
TRBJ2-5 | many | TRBD1 | TRBV6-1 | TGTGCCAGCAGCCTGGGGGACAGGGTTCGGGAGACCCAGTACTTC | CASSLGDRVRETQYF
TRBJ1-2 | many | - | TRBV28 | TGTGCCAGCAGTTTATCGACGGGAAACTATGGCTACACCTTC | CASSLSTGNYGYTF